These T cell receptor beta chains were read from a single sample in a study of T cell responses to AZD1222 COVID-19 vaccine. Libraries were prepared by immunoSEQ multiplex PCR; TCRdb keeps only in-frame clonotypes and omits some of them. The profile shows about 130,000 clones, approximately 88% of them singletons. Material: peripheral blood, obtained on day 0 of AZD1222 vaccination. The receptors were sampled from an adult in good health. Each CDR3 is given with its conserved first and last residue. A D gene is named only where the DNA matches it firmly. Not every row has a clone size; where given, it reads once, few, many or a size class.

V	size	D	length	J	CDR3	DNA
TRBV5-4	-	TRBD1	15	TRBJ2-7	CASSRGQGARDEQYF	TGTGCCAGCAGCCGGGGGCAGGGGGCCAGGGACGAGCAGTACTTC
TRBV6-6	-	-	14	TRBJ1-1	CASRTDGHNTEAFF	TGTGCCAGCAGGACTGACGGGCACAACACTGAAGCTTTCTTT
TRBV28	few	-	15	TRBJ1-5	CASSPKGVNNQPQHF	TGTGCCAGCAGTCCGAAGGGGGTGAACAATCAGCCCCAGCATTTT
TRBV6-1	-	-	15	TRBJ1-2	CASSEPGLTIYGYTF	TGTGCCAGCAGTGAACCTGGACTGACCATCTATGGCTACACCTTC
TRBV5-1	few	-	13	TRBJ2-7	CASSPDGVYEQYF	TGCGCCAGCAGCCCTGACGGGGTCTACGAGCAGTACTTC
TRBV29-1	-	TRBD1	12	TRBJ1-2	CSARTGDDGYTF	TGCAGCGCGCGCACAGGGGACGATGGCTACACCTTC
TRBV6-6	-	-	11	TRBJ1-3	CASSLGNTIYF	TGTGCCAGCAGTCTCGGGAACACCATATATTTT
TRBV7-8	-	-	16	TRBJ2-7	CASSPPRGTGNYEQYF	TGTGCCAGCAGCCCCCCCCGAGGGACGGGAAACTACGAGCAGTACTTC
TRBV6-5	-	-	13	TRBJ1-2	CASSTGSNYGYTF	TGTGCCAGCAGTACCGGATCTAACTATGGCTACACCTTC
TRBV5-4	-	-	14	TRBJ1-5	CASSLQGFNQPQHF	TGTGCCAGCAGCTTACAGGGATTCAATCAGCCCCAGCATTTT
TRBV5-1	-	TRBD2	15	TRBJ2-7	CASSLGTSFTYEQYF	TGCGCCAGCAGCTTGGGGACTAGCTTCACCTACGAGCAGTACTTC
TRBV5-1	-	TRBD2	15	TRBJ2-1	CASSPTSISYNEQFF	TGCGCCAGCAGCCCGACTAGCATCTCCTACAATGAGCAGTTCTTC
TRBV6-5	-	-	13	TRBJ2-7	CASSSSRSGEQYF	TGTGCCAGCAGCTCCTCGAGGTCAGGCGAGCAGTACTTC
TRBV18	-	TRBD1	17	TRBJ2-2	CASSPLSTGGLTGELFF	TGTGCCAGCTCACCATTATCGACAGGGGGCCTCACCGGGGAGCTGTTTTTT
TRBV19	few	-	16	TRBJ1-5	CASTRRGGEGNQPQHF	TGTGCCAGTACTCGCAGGGGAGGTGAGGGCAATCAGCCCCAGCATTTT
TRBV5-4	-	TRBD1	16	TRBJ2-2	CASSHYRTGATGELFF	TGTGCCAGCAGCCATTACCGGACAGGGGCCACCGGGGAGCTGTTTTTT
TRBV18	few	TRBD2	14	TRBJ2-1	CASSPPTSPYEQFF	TGTGCCAGCTCCCCCCCGACTAGCCCCTATGAGCAGTTCTTC
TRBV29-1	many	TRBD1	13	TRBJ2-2	CSVGDSNTGELFF	TGCAGCGTTGGGGACAGTAACACCGGGGAGCTGTTTTTT
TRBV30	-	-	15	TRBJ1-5	CAWSVGATSNQPQHF	TGTGCCTGGAGTGTAGGGGCCACTAGCAATCAGCCCCAGCATTTT
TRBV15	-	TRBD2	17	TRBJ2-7	CATSRGEGGGSSYEQYF	TGTGCCACCAGCAGAGGAGAGGGCGGGGGAAGCTCCTACGAGCAGTACTTC
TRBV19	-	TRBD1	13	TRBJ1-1	CASGITGGTEAFF	TGTGCCAGTGGGATCACAGGGGGCACTGAAGCTTTCTTT
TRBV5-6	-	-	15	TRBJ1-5	CASSLSRPGNQPQHF	TGTGCCAGCAGCTTGTCCAGACCAGGCAATCAGCCCCAGCATTTT
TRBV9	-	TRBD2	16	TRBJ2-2	CASSATSGGWSGELFF	TGTGCCAGCAGCGCTACTAGCGGGGGTTGGTCCGGGGAGCTGTTTTTT
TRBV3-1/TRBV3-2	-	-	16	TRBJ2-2	CASSPGGTLNTGELFF	TGTGCCAGCAGCCCCGGAGGGACACTTAACACCGGGGAGCTGTTTTTT
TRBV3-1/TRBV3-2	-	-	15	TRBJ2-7	CASSQGAGIGYEQYF	TGTGCCAGCAGCCAAGGGGCAGGGATAGGCTACGAGCAGTACTTC
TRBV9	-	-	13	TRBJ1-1	CASSVKMNTEAFF	TGTGCCAGCAGCGTCAAGATGAACACTGAAGCTTTCTTT
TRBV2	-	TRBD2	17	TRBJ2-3	CASRLLAGGSVTDTQYF	TGTGCCAGCAGGCTACTAGCGGGGGGTTCGGTCACAGATACGCAGTATTTT
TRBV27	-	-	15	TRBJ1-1	CASSPDHRDDTEAFF	TGTGCCAGCAGTCCCGATCACAGGGATGACACTGAAGCTTTCTTT
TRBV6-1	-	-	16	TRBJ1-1	CASSDRVQATYTEAFF	TGTGCCAGCAGTGACCGCGTACAGGCAACTTACACTGAAGCTTTCTTT
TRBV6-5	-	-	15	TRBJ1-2	CASRGTPSSDYGYTF	TGTGCCAGCAGGGGGACTCCCTCTTCGGACTATGGCTACACCTTC
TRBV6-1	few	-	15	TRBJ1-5	CASSEAGGEHQPQHF	TGTGCCAGCAGTGAAGCGGGGGGTGAACATCAGCCCCAGCATTTT
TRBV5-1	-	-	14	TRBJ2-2	CASSLQGFVGELFF	TGCGCCAGCAGCTTGCAGGGTTTCGTCGGGGAGCTGTTTTTT
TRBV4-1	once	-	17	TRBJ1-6	CASSQDLGSSYNSPLHF	TGCGCCAGCAGCCAAGATCTGGGAAGCTCCTATAATTCACCCCTCCACTTT
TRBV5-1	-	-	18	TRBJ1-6	CASSSSAITSVGNSPLHF	TGCGCCAGCAGCTCCAGCGCCATTACATCGGTTGGGAATTCACCCCTCCACTTT
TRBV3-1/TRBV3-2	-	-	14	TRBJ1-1	CASSQRSGNTEAFF	TGTGCCAGCAGCCAAAGGAGTGGGAACACTGAAGCTTTCTTT
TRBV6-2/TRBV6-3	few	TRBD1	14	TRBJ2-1	CASSHDRAANEQFF	TGTGCCAGCAGTCATGACAGGGCGGCAAATGAGCAGTTCTTC
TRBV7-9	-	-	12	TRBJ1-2	CASSPLHYGYTF	TGTGCCAGCAGCCCTCTACACTATGGCTACACCTTC